These T cell receptor beta chains were read from a single sample in a study of blood T cell repertoires in COVID-19. Repertoires were generated with immunoSEQ multiplex PCR, while TCRdb's copy carries only in-frame clones and drops some. The sample lists about 150,000 clones; roughly 77% were seen once. Material: peripheral blood. Every receptor here comes from a woman between 65 and 79 years old with COVID-19, enrolled during active disease. The CDR3 runs from the conserved cysteine through the conserved F or W. A D gene is named only where the DNA matches it firmly. Rows may omit the clone size; those that give it use once, few, many or a size class.

>TRBD1|TRBJ2-5|.|TRBV7-2
TGTGCCAGCAGCGTACAGGGGGCGAGGGGAGAGACCCAGTACTTC
CASSVQGARGETQYF
>TRBD1|TRBJ1-2|few|TRBV5-4
TGTGCCAGCAGCTTGGGGCAGGGGGTAGCTAACTATGGCTACACCTTC
CASSLGQGVANYGYTF
>.|TRBJ1-3|once|TRBV4-2
TGTGCCAGCAGCTTCGAATTGACAAACTCTGGAAACACCATATATTTT
CASSFELTNSGNTIYF
>TRBD1|TRBJ2-7|.|TRBV11-3
TGTGCCAGCAGCTTTTTGACAGGGGATAAGTACGAGCAGTACTTC
CASSFLTGDKYEQYF
>.|TRBJ1-6|.|TRBV28
TGTGCCAGCAGTTCGGCTACAGGGCCCCATAATTCACCCCTCCACTTT
CASSSATGPHNSPLHF
>TRBD1|TRBJ1-1|many|TRBV11-1
TGTGCCAGCAGCCGGGACAGATATAACACTGAAGCTTTCTTT
CASSRDRYNTEAFF
>.|TRBJ2-5|.|TRBV5-5
TGTGCCAGCAGCCCAGGGGGGACAAACCAAGAGACCCAGTACTTC
CASSPGGTNQETQYF
>.|TRBJ1-1|.|TRBV7-9
TGTGCCAGCAGCCCTCCGACAGTGAACACTGAAGCTTTCTTT
CASSPPTVNTEAFF
>.|TRBJ1-1|.|TRBV28
TGTGCCAGCAGTTCGGACAGCGTTGAAGCTTTCTTT
CASSSDSVEAFF
>.|TRBJ2-3|.|TRBV5-1
TGCGCCAGCAGCTTGGGAGGATCTACAGATACGCAGTATTTT
CASSLGGSTDTQYF
>TRBD1|TRBJ2-7|many|TRBV5-1
TGCGCCAGCAGCTTGGCGCAGGGGGTAGGGGAGCAGTACTTC
CASSLAQGVGEQYF
>.|TRBJ1-6|.|TRBV2
TGTGCCAGCGCCGGTCGGGGATCCACCGGGAATTCACCCCTCCACTTT
CASAGRGSTGNSPLHF
>TRBD1|TRBJ2-7|.|TRBV25-1
TGTGCCAGCAGTGACGACAGGGGATGGGAGCAGTACTTC
CASSDDRGWEQYF
>.|TRBJ2-7|.|TRBV11-2
TGTGCCAGCTCCCCGAAGGGGTGGGGCTACGAGCAGTACTTC
CASSPKGWGYEQYF
>.|TRBJ2-5|.|TRBV30
TGTGCCTGGAGGGGAGACCAAACCTTCCAAGAGACCCAGTACTTC
CAWRGDQTFQETQYF
>.|TRBJ2-1|.|TRBV19
TGTGCCAGTAGTAAACTTCAGGGCCCGTTCTTC
CASSKLQGPFF
>.|TRBJ1-2|.|TRBV6-2/TRBV6-3
TGTGCCAGCAGCCCTGGCCCAAATGGCTACACCTTC
CASSPGPNGYTF
>.|TRBJ1-2|.|TRBV5-1
TGCGCCAGCAGCTTGGACAGTTCTATGAACTATGGCTACACCTTC
CASSLDSSMNYGYTF
>TRBD1|TRBJ2-2|.|TRBV6-4
TGTGCCAGCAGTGACCGAGGGGGCGCTGGTCCCGGGGAGCTGTTTTTT
CASSDRGGAGPGELFF
>TRBD2|TRBJ2-2|.|TRBV9
TGTGCCAGCAGCGTAGAGTGGCTAGCGGGGGGGCCGGACACCGGGGAGCTGTTTTTT
CASSVEWLAGGPDTGELFF
>.|TRBJ2-7|few|TRBV7-8
TGTGCCAGCAGCTTAGCAGGACAGTCCTACGAGCAGTACTTC
CASSLAGQSYEQYF
>TRBD2|TRBJ2-1|.|TRBV7-3
TGTGCCAGCAGCCCGCGGGGGGGCTCCTACAATGAGCAGTTCTTC
CASSPRGGSYNEQFF
>.|TRBJ1-1|few|TRBV3-1/TRBV3-2
TGTGCCAGCAGCCCAGTCCGGGGAGGAACTGAAGCTTTCTTT
CASSPVRGGTEAFF
>.|TRBJ1-6|once|TRBV6-5
TGTGCCAGCAGTTACGGCAATTCACCCCTCCACTTT
CASSYGNSPLHF
>.|TRBJ2-2|few|TRBV3-1/TRBV3-2
TGTGCCAGCAGCCCTCTAGCGAGGGGCACCGGGGAGCTGTTTTTT
CASSPLARGTGELFF
>.|TRBJ2-3|.|TRBV24-1
TGTGCCACCAGTGATGGGGGCCGGGGTACGCAGTATTTT
CATSDGGRGTQYF
>.|TRBJ1-4|.|TRBV2
TGTGCCAGGGGTACAGGGCCCCAGGGGGAAAAACTGTTTTTT
CARGTGPQGEKLFF
>TRBD2|TRBJ2-1|.|TRBV5-4
TGTGCCAGCAGCTTAATAGCGGGGGAACACAATGAGCAGTTCTTC
CASSLIAGEHNEQFF
>.|TRBJ1-1|.|TRBV7-2
TGTGCCAGCAGCTTAGGTGACCGCCGGGGGGCTTTCTTT
CASSLGDRRGAFF
>.|TRBJ1-2|few|TRBV6-5
TGTGCCTCGTACGGATTCGGGAACTATGGCTACACCTTC
CASYGFGNYGYTF
>TRBD1|TRBJ2-7|.|TRBV7-9
TGTGCCAGCAGCTACACAGGGGAGAGGGCCTACGAGCAGTACTTC
CASSYTGERAYEQYF
>TRBD2|TRBJ2-1|.|TRBV3-1/TRBV3-2
TGTGCCAGCAGCCAGGGAACTAGCGTTGAGCAGTTCTTC
CASSQGTSVEQFF
>.|TRBJ1-4|once|TRBV5-1
TGCGCCAGCAGCGTGGACAGACCTAATGAAAAACTGTTTTTT
CASSVDRPNEKLFF
>.|TRBJ2-3|.|TRBV19
TGTGCCAGTTCGGACTCCTATACGCAGTATTTT
CASSDSYTQYF
>TRBD2|TRBJ2-1|.|TRBV2
TGTGCCAGCAGTGTGGCTAGCGGGGGGGTTGGTGAGCAGTTCTTC
CASSVASGGVGEQFF
>.|TRBJ2-3|few|TRBV4-1
TGCGCCAGCAGCCAAGTAGCTGGAAAGCCCTCTTCCACAGATACGCAGTATTTT
CASSQVAGKPSSTDTQYF
>.|TRBJ2-7|.|TRBV4-1
TGCGCCAGCAGCCAAGGGGGGGGCTCGGCGCGGGGGACCTCCTACGAGCAGTACTTC
CASSQGGGSARGTSYEQYF
>.|TRBJ1-6|once|TRBV7-9
TGTGCCAGCAGCTTTCCAGGGCCGGATTCACCCCTCCACTTT
CASSFPGPDSPLHF
>.|TRBJ1-5|.|TRBV28
TGTGCCAGCAGTTTAATAGTCGGGGAACCTAGCAATCAGCCCCAGCATTTT
CASSLIVGEPSNQPQHF
>.|TRBJ2-1|.|TRBV3-1/TRBV3-2
TGTGCCAGCAGCCTTCAAGGGACTTACTACAATGAGCAGTTCTTC
CASSLQGTYYNEQFF
>.|TRBJ2-5|.|TRBV7-8
TGTGCCAGCAGCCCAGGTGGGGCCCTTGAGACCCAGTACTTC
CASSPGGALETQYF
>TRBD2|TRBJ2-7|few|TRBV18
TGTGCCAGCTCACCGGGAGGGTACGAGCAGTACTTC
CASSPGGYEQYF
>.|TRBJ1-5|once|TRBV7-2
TGTGCCAGCAGCTTAGTATCTGGGGGCGCCGGTAGCAATCAGCCCCAGCATTTT
CASSLVSGGAGSNQPQHF
>.|TRBJ1-4|.|TRBV30
TGTGCCTGGAGTAGGGGGTCTAATGAAAAACTGTTTTTT
CAWSRGSNEKLFF
>TRBD1|TRBJ2-2|.|TRBV5-1
TGCGCCAGCAGCCCGGGACAGGGAACCGGGGAGCTGTTTTTT
CASSPGQGTGELFF
>.|TRBJ2-7|.|TRBV5-4
TGTGCCAGCAGCTTGGAGCACTCCTACGAGCAGTACTTC
CASSLEHSYEQYF
>.|TRBJ1-6|once|TRBV11-2
TGTGCCAGCAGCCCCCTGGGGGAAAAAGACCCGGGACTCACTTTT
CASSPLGEKDPGLTF
>.|TRBJ1-2|.|TRBV10-3
TGTGCCATCAGTGAGTTCGGGCAGGGGAATGGCTACACCTTC
CAISEFGQGNGYTF
>TRBD1|TRBJ2-2|.|TRBV2
TGTGCCAGCAGATCCGGGACAGTTAATACCGGGGAGCTGTTTTTT
CASRSGTVNTGELFF
>TRBD1|TRBJ1-6|.|TRBV30
TGTGCCTGGAGCCGGGACAGTCTCTCCTATAATTCACCCCTCCACTTT
CAWSRDSLSYNSPLHF
>.|TRBJ2-3|.|TRBV12-2
TGTGCAAGTGGGGCAGTCGATACGCAGTATTTT
CASGAVDTQYF
>.|TRBJ2-3|.|TRBV7-2
TGTGCCAGCAGCTTAGGCCCAGGGGGGACAGATACGCAGTATTTT
CASSLGPGGTDTQYF
>.|TRBJ2-3|.|TRBV7-9
TGTGCCAGCAGCTTAGGGGGGAGGGATACGCAGTATTTT
CASSLGGRDTQYF
>TRBD2|TRBJ2-1|.|TRBV7-3
TGTGCCAGCAGCTCCTCCTCTAGCGGGGGGTACAATGAGCAGTTCTTC
CASSSSSSGGYNEQFF
>.|TRBJ1-2|.|TRBV27
TGTGCCAGCAGTCCCTCGGGGGGTAACTATGGCTACACCTTC
CASSPSGGNYGYTF
>.|TRBJ1-1|.|TRBV29-1
TGCAGCGGTGGAGACGGTAACACTGAAGCTTTCTTT
CSGGDGNTEAFF
>TRBD1|TRBJ2-3|.|TRBV6-1
TGTGCCAGCAGTGAATCACAGGGGAGACCAGATACGCAGTATTTT
CASSESQGRPDTQYF
>.|TRBJ1-4|once|TRBV5-5
TGTGCCAGCTCCCAGCGGGGGACAACTAATGAAAAACTGTTTTTT
CASSQRGTTNEKLFF
>TRBD1|TRBJ1-4|.|TRBV11-3
TGTGCCAGCAGCCACCCGGGACAGGGGGCTGAAAAACTGTTTTTT
CASSHPGQGAEKLFF